The present T cell receptor beta chain was sequenced within a study of blood T cell repertoires in COVID-19. Across about two dozen US areas, participants ranged in age from roughly 18 to 89 years. Categorization into cohorts depended on clinical history that participants reported. Recovery meant two consecutive negative NP/OP PCR tests, professional clearance, or resolved symptoms. The CDR3 loop spans 14 amino acids. The ends were cut back, 1 base at V and 11 bases at J, with 14 bases in the middle. In germline, CDR1 is LGHNA, CDR2 YNFKEQ. Per the original methods: The assay estimated nucleated cells by amplifying reference gene primers. Measured with immunoSEQ multiplex PCR; TCRdb has only the in-frame clones, and not every one. V, J and clone size are taken as reported in that table, and D and trimming were inferred from the DNA itself. The table has some 270,000 clones, approximately 85% seen once.

The TCR originated in a woman in her twenties or thirties who had recovered from COVID-19. The V call is TRBV4-2, the J call TRBJ1-4; D is undetermined. Sequencing was performed on PBMCs or T cells enriched from blood (not recorded which). CDR3 region: CASSQGAASRKLFF. The CDR3 DNA reads TGTGCCAGCAGCCAAGGTGCCGCAAGTCGGAAACTGTTTTTT.